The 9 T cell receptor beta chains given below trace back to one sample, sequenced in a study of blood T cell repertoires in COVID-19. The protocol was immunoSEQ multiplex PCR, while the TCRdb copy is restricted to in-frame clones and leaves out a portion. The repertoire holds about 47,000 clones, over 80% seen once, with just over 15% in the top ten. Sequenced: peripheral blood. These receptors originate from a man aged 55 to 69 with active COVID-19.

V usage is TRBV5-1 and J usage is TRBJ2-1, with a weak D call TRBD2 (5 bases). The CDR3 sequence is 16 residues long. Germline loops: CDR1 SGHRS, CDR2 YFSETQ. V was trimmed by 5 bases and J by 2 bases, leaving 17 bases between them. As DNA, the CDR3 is TGCGCCAGCAGGTCTGCCGAGGGTGCCCCCTACAATGAGCAGTTCTTC. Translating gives CASRSAEGAPYNEQFF.

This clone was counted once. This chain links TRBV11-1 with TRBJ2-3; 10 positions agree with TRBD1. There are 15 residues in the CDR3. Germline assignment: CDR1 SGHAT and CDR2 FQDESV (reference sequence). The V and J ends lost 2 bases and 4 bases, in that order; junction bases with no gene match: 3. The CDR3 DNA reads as TGTGCCAGCAGCTTACCCGGACAGGGGGCAGATACGCAGTATTTT. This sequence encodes CASSLPGQGADTQYF.

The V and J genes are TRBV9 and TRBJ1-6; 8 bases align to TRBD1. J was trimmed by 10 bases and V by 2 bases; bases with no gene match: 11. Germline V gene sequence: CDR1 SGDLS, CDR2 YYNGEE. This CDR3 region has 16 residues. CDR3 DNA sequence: TGTGCCAGCAGCGTTTCGGACAGGGTCGAATTGTCACCCCTCCACTTT. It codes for CASSVSDRVELSPLHF.

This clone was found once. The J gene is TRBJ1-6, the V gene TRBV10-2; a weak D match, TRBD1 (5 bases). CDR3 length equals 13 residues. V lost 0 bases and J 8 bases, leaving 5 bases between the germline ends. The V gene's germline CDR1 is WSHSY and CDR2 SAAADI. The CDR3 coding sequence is TGCGCCAGCAGTGAGTCGACAGATTCACCCCTCCACTTT. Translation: CASSESTDSPLHF.

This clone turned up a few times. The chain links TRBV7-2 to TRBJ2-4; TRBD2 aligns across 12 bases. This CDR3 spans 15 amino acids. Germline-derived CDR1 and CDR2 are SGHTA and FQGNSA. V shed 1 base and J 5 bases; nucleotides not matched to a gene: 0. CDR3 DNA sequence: TGTGCCAGCAGCTTAGGACTAGCGGGGGAAAACATTCAGTACTTC. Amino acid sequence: CASSLGLAGENIQYF.

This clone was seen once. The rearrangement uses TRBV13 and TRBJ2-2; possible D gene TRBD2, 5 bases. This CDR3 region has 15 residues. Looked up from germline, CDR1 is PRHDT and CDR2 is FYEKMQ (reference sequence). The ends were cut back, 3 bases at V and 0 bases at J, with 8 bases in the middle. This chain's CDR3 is CASSLERANTGELFF. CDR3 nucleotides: TGTGCCAGCAGCTTGGAGAGGGCGAACACCGGGGAGCTGTTTTTT. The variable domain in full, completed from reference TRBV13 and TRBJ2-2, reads AAGVIQSPRHLIKEKRETATLKCYPIPRHDTVYWYQQGPGQDPQFLISFYEKMQSDKGSIPDRFSAQQFSDYHSELNMSSLELGDSALYFCASSLERANTGELFFGEGSRLTVL.

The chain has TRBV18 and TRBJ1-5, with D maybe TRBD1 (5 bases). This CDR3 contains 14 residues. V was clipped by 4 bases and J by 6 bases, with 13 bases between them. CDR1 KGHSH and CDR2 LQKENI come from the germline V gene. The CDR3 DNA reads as TGTGCCAGCTCACTCCAGGGTTGGAGTCAGCCCCAGCATTTT. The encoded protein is CASSLQGWSQPQHF.

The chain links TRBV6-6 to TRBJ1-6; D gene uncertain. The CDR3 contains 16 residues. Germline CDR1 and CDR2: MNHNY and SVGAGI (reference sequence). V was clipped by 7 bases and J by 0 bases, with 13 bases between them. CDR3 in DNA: TGTGCCAGCACCAAATCTGAGGGCTCCTATAATTCACCCCTCCACTTT. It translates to CASTKSEGSYNSPLHF.

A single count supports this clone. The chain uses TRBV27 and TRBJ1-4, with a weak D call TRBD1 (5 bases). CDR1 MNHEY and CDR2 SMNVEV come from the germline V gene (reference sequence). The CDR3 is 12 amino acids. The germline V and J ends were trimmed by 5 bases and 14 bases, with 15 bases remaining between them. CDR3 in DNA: TGTGCCAGCAGTCAACCGGGACTAGGGCTGTTTTTT. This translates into CASSQPGLGLFF.